The entry that follows covers one TCR beta chain sequence. The data belong to a study of blood T cell repertoires in COVID-19. In the study overall: The samples span acute and convalescent COVID-19 from the United States, Italy and Spain. The cDNA or gDNA used as material had been derived from T cells, B-cell-depleted T cells, or PBMCs.

V shed 6 bases and J shed 0 bases, with 21 bases lying between them. The CDR3 is made up of 18 amino acids. Per germline, CDR1 KGHSH and CDR2 LQKENI. Authors' methods: The authors estimated nucleated cell counts from reference gene primer amplification. Here immunoSEQ multiplex PCR was the method, and the copy in TCRdb shows in-frame clones only, minus some. The DNA gave D and trimming, while V, J and clone size come from that table. The data show about 270,000 clones, approximately 87% seen once. Patients of the Seattle cohort, enrolled during active infection, were followed longitudinally. The sequenced sample consisted of peripheral blood. This receptor was obtained from a woman in her thirties with COVID-19, enrolled during active disease. The gene calls are TRBV18 and TRBJ2-4; D might be TRBD1 (5 bases). The CDR3 reads CASSPLLTAPLAKNIQYF. Here the CDR3 DNA reads TGTGCCAGCTCCCCCCTATTGACAGCTCCTCTAGCCAAAAACATTCAGTACTTC.